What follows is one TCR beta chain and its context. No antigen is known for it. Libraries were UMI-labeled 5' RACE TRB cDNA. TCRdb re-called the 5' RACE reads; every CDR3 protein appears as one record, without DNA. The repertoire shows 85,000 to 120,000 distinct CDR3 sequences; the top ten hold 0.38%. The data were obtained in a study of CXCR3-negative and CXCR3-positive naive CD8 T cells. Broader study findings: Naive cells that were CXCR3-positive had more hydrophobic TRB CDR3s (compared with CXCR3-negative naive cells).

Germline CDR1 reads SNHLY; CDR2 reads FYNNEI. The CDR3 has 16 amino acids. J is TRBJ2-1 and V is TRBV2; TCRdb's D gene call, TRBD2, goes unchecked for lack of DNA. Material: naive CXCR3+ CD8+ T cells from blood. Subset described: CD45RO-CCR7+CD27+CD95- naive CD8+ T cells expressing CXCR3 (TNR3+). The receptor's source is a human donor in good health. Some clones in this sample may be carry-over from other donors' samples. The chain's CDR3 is CARHLPGTPSAGEQFF.